The next 24 T cell receptor beta chains were all read from a single sample in a study of T cell changes during pregnancy in multiple sclerosis. Libraries were prepared by immunoSEQ multiplex PCR; TCRdb keeps only in-frame clonotypes and omits some of them. The data contain roughly 38,000 clones, less than 95% of them seen just once; the ten biggest clones take up about 9.1%. The sample consisted of CD8+ T cells from peripheral blood mononuclear cells, taken in the first trimester of pregnancy. These receptors all come from a female donor with multiple sclerosis, enrolled in a pregnancy study.

The chain joins TRBV7-6 to TRBJ1-1; 10 bases map to TRBD1. Germline values: CDR1 SGHVS, CDR2 FNYEAQ. The CDR3 has 14 amino acids. J lost 6 bases, V lost 6 bases, and 7 bases had no gene match. CDR3 bases: TGTGCCAGCAGTCGGACAGGGGGAGCGGCTGAAGCTTTCTTT. It encodes CASSRTGGAAEAFF. Drawing the rest from reference TRBV7-6 and TRBJ1-1, the complete variable domain is GAGVSQSPRYKVTKRGQDVALRCDPISGHVSLYWYRQALGQGPEFLTYFNYEAQQDKSGLPNDRFSAERPEGSISTLTIQRTEQRDSAMYRCASSRTGGAAEAFFGQGTRLTVV.

This clone appeared a single time. The V and J genes are TRBV5-1 and TRBJ1-5, with 7 positions matching TRBD1. The germline CDR1 and CDR2 sequences are SGHRS and YFSETQ. The CDR3 is made up of 13 amino acids. After removal of 2 bases from V and 7 bases from J, the junction contained 3 bases not matched to a gene. Here the CDR3 DNA reads TGCGCCAGCAGCTTTTCAGGGGGACAGCCCCAGCATTTT. Translated: CASSFSGGQPQHF.

The rearrangement uses TRBV6-1 and TRBJ2-5, with D tentatively TRBD1 (5 bases). Germline assignment: CDR1 MNHNS and CDR2 SASEGT. Trimming cost V 3 bases and J 6 bases, with 11 bases left between them. This CDR3 contains 13 residues. CDR3 sequence reads: CASSDRAWKTQYF. DNA of the CDR3: TGTGCCAGCAGTGACAGGGCTTGGAAGACCCAGTACTTC.

The rearrangement joins TRBV14 to TRBJ1-2; D remains ambiguous. The CDR3 sequence is 13 residues long. The germline gives CDR1 SGHDN, CDR2 FVKESK. V gave up 4 bases and J gave up 2 bases, with 8 bases separating them. The CDR3 nucleotides read TGTGCCAGCAGCCTCGAGAGGAACTATGGCTACACCTTC. Translating it yields CASSLERNYGYTF.

V gene TRBV27 combines with J gene TRBJ1-1, with 7 bases matching TRBD1. Unmatched junction bases numbered 4, after V lost 6 bases and J lost 6 bases. This CDR3 is 12 amino acids long. Germline CDR1 and CDR2: MNHEY and SMNVEV (reference sequence). CDR3 residues: CASSVTGSEAFF. DNA for the CDR3: TGTGCCAGCAGCGTGACAGGGTCTGAAGCTTTCTTT.

This clone has just one count. The chain couples TRBV29-1 to TRBJ1-4; TRBD1 matches at 9 bases. CDR3 length: 13 residues. V lost 7 bases to trimming and J lost 7 bases; unmatched junction nucleotides: 7. The germline CDR1 and CDR2 sequences are SQVTM and ANQGSEA. The CDR3 is CSGTTGGAEKLFF. CDR3 in DNA: TGCAGCGGCACGACAGGGGGGGCTGAAAAACTGTTTTTT.

The genes are TRBV19 and TRBJ2-1; the match to TRBD2 covers 7 bases. With 3 bases clipped from V and 5 bases from J, the junction kept 4 bases outside the gene matches. There are 14 residues in the CDR3. Germline V gives CDR1 LNHDA, CDR2 SQIVND (reference sequence). The CDR3 is CASSITGGNNEQFF. DNA for the CDR3: TGTGCCAGTAGTATTACGGGAGGCAACAATGAGCAGTTCTTC.

This chain joins TRBV4-3 and TRBJ2-3; TRBD2 aligns across 13 bases. Germline CDR1 LGHNA, CDR2 YSLEER. This CDR3 is built from 18 residues. Trimming removed 0 bases from V and 5 bases from J; junction bases left unmatched: 8. CDR3: CASSQEGLAGATRDTQYF. The CDR3 DNA reads TGCGCCAGCAGCCAAGAAGGACTAGCGGGGGCCACACGAGATACGCAGTATTTT.

The chain recombines TRBV7-6 with TRBJ2-7; 8 bases match TRBD2. CDR1 and CDR2 from the germline V gene are SGHVS and FNYEAQ. The length of the CDR3 is 15 residues. Trimming removed 4 bases from V and 0 bases from J; junction bases left unmatched: 5. Here the CDR3 reads CASSYLAGPSYEQYF. CDR3 DNA: TGTGCCAGCAGCTACTTAGCGGGGCCCTCCTACGAGCAGTACTTC.

The chain couples TRBV7-9 to TRBJ2-7, with D tentatively TRBD2 (5 bases). Germline V lookup: CDR1 SEHNR, CDR2 FQNEAQ (reference sequence). The CDR3 covers 13 residues. V lost 7 bases, J lost 4 bases, and 14 bases lay in between. CDR3 bases: TGTGCCAGCACCAAGAGAGGGTCTTACGAGCAGTACTTC. Its translation is CASTKRGSYEQYF. Supplemented by reference TRBV7-9 and TRBJ2-7, the full variable domain reads DTGVSQNPRHKITKRGQNVTFRCDPISEHNRLYWYRQTLGQGPEFLTYFQNEAQLEKSRLLSDRFSAERPKGSFSTLEIQRTEQGDSAMYLCASTKRGSYEQYFGPGTRLTVT.

V is TRBV19 and J is TRBJ2-1; TRBD1 aligns across 9 bases. This CDR3 is built from 13 residues. The ends lost 6 bases at V and 5 bases at J; junction bases unmatched: 2. Germline lookup yields CDR1 LNHDA and CDR2 SQIVND (reference sequence). In DNA, the CDR3 is TGTGCCAGTAGCAACAGGGGGCACAATGAGCAGTTCTTC. It encodes CASSNRGHNEQFF.

This clone was found once. The chain recombines TRBV2 with TRBJ1-5; D unresolved. The V end was cut by 0 bases, the J end by 4 bases, with 13 bases between. The germline V gene encodes CDR1 SNHLY and CDR2 FYNNEI. The CDR3 contains 16 residues. The CDR3 loop reads CASSEARPGGNQPQHF. The CDR3 DNA reads as TGTGCCAGCAGTGAAGCCCGACCCGGAGGGAATCAGCCCCAGCATTTT.

This chain uses TRBV14 with TRBJ2-7, with 7 bases that match TRBD1. The germline CDR1 and CDR2 sequences are SGHDN and FVKESK. J was trimmed by 2 bases and V by 0 bases; bases with no gene match: 4. CDR3 length: 15 amino acids. The CDR3 here is CASSQDTGDAYEQYF. The CDR3, as DNA: TGTGCCAGCAGCCAAGATACAGGGGATGCCTACGAGCAGTACTTC.

V gene TRBV5-8 combines with J gene TRBJ1-5; no firm D call. The CDR3 length is 12 residues. CDR1 is SGHTS and CDR2 is YDEGEE in the germline V gene. V lost 6 bases and J 4 bases, leaving 8 bases between the germline ends. CDR3 in amino acids: CASTGGNQPQHF. In DNA form, the CDR3 reads TGTGCCAGCACGGGTGGGAATCAGCCCCAGCATTTT.

The J gene is TRBJ2-7, the V gene TRBV5-1; D gene uncertain. The length of the CDR3 is 13 residues. Between the trimmed V and J ends, which lost 2 bases and 0 bases, there was a span of 6 bases. In germline, CDR1 is SGHRS, CDR2 YFSETQ. The CDR3 DNA follows: TGCGCCAGCAGCTTCTCGGTCTCCTACGAGCAGTACTTC. Its translation is CASSFSVSYEQYF.

The rearrangement links TRBV7-9 to TRBJ2-3, with 7 bases fitting TRBD2. From germline, CDR1 is SEHNR and CDR2 FQNEAQ (reference sequence). CDR3 length: 15 residues. Trimming at V came to 1 base and at J to 3 bases, leaving 4 bases not matched to a gene. The CDR3 protein is CASSLEAGVTDTQYF. CDR3 in DNA: TGTGCCAGCAGCTTAGAGGCGGGGGTGACAGATACGCAGTATTTT.

This chain joins TRBV19 and TRBJ2-5; 10 bases agree with TRBD2. Germline CDR1 reads LNHDA; CDR2 reads SQIVND (reference sequence). The length of the CDR3 is 15 residues. V dropped 4 bases and J dropped 5; count of bases not matched to a gene: 7. The DNA of the CDR3 is TGTGCCAGTAGTAAAACTAGCGGGATCGGCGAGACCCAGTACTTC. It yields the protein CASSKTSGIGETQYF.

The chain couples TRBV6-5 to TRBJ2-7, with D possibly TRBD2 on 5 matching bases. Germline V gene data show CDR1 as MNHEY and CDR2 as SVGAGI. CDR3 length equals 14 residues. The V gene lost 6 bases and the J gene lost 2 bases, with 14 bases spanning the gap. CDR3 nucleotides: TGTGCCAGCAGCTCTACTGCCGGGACCTACGAGCAGTACTTC. Residues: CASSSTAGTYEQYF.

In this sample, this clone turned up once. DNA for the CDR3: TGTGCCAGCAGGGGGGCCGGAAGCCATCAGCCCCAGCATTTT. Protein product: CASRGAGSHQPQHF. The chain joins TRBV27 to TRBJ1-5; D is possibly TRBD1 (6 bases). Trimming shortened V by 6 bases and J by 5 bases, and 14 bases separated the two germline ends. The V gene's germline CDR1 is MNHEY and CDR2 SMNVEV (reference sequence). The CDR3 is made up of 14 amino acids.

The gene calls are TRBV27 and TRBJ2-3; D is uncertain. V was shortened by 2 bases and J by 4 bases, with 7 bases between the two germline ends. CDR1 is MNHEY and CDR2 is SMNVEV in the germline V gene (reference sequence). The CDR3 loop spans 13 amino acids. As DNA, the CDR3 is TGTGCCAGCAGTTTAGAGTTTTCAGATACGCAGTATTTT. This encodes CASSLEFSDTQYF.

The chain is built from TRBV13 and TRBJ2-1; 7 positions agree with TRBD2. Germline V gives CDR1 PRHDT, CDR2 FYEKMQ (reference sequence). The CDR3 length is 15 residues. The ends lost 2 bases at V and 7 bases at J; junction bases unmatched: 8. The CDR3 region has the DNA TGTGCCAGCAGCTTAAGACTAGCCGACTCGAATGAGCAGTTCTTC. It encodes CASSLRLADSNEQFF.

V usage is TRBV7-8 and J usage is TRBJ1-3, with TRBD1 matching over 7 bases. Losses at the gene ends were 3 bases for V and 0 bases for J; bases not matched to a gene: 11. This CDR3 spans 18 amino acids. From germline, CDR1 is SGHVS and CDR2 FQNEAQ. CDR3: CASSLSGTAEISGNTIYF. CDR3 bases: TGTGCCAGCAGCTTGTCCGGGACAGCGGAAATCTCTGGAAACACCATATATTTT. The full variable domain, in which reference TRBV7-8 and TRBJ1-3 provide the parts outside the CDR3, is GAGVSQSPRYKVAKRGQDVALRCDPISGHVSLFWYQQALGQGPEFLTYFQNEAQLDKSGLPSDRFFAERPEGSVSTLKIQRTQQEDSAVYLCASSLSGTAEISGNTIYFGEGSWLTVV.

The V call is TRBV5-1, the J call TRBJ2-2, with D possibly TRBD2 on 5 matching bases. The CDR3 sequence is 15 residues long. V lost 3 bases and J 3 bases, leaving 12 bases between the germline ends. The germline V gene encodes CDR1 SGHRS and CDR2 YFSETQ. The chain's CDR3 is CASSSRYGDTGELFF. CDR3 DNA: TGCGCCAGCAGCTCCCGGTACGGGGACACCGGGGAGCTGTTTTTT.

This clone was detected only once. This chain joins TRBV2 and TRBJ1-1, with TRBD1 as a possible D gene (5 bases). The germline gives CDR1 SNHLY, CDR2 FYNNEI. CDR3 size: 14 residues. The V end lost 3 bases, the J end lost 2 bases, and 10 bases lay between the germline ends. The CDR3 here is CASSDWGGNTEAFF. In DNA, the CDR3 is TGTGCCAGCAGTGATTGGGGCGGCAACACTGAAGCTTTCTTT.